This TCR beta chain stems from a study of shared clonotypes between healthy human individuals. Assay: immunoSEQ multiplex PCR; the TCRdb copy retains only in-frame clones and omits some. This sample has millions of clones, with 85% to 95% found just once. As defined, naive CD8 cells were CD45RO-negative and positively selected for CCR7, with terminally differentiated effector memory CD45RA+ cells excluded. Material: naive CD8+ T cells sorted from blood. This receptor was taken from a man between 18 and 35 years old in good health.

CDR3 protein: CASSRRVGETQYF. As DNA, the CDR3 is TGTGCCAGCAGCAGGAGGGTGGGGGAGACCCAGTACTTC. The V gene is TRBV2, the J gene TRBJ2-5; tentative D call: TRBD2 (6 bases). V was clipped by 6 bases and J by 5 bases, with 13 bases between them. The CDR3 spans 13 residues. CDR1 and CDR2 (germline): SNHLY, FYNNEI.